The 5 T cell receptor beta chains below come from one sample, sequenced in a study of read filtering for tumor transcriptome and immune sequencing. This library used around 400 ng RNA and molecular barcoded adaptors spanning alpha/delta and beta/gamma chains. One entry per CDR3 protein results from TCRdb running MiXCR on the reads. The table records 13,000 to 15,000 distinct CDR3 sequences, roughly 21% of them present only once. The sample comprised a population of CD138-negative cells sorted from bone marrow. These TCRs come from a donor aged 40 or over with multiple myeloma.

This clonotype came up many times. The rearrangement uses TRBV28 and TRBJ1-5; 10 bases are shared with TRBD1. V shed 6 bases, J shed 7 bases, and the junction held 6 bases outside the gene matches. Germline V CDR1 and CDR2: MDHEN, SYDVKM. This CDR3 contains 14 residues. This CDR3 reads CASSRDRGGQPQHF. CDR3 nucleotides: TGTGCCAGCAGCCGGGACAGGGGAGGCCAGCCCCAGCATTTT.

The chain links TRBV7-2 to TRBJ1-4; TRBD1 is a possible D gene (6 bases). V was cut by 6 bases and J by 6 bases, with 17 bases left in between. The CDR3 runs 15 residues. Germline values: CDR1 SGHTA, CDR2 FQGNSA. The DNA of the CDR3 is TGTGCCAGCAGTCCGATGGGGGCAGAACATGAAAAACTGTTTTTT. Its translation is CASSPMGAEHEKLFF. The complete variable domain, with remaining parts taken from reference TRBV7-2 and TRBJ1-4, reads GAGVSQSPSNKVTEKGKDVELRCDPISGHTALYWYRQSLGQGLEFLIYFQGNSAPDKSGLPSDRFSAERTGGSVSTLTIQRTQQEDSAVYLCASSPMGAEHEKLFFGSGTQLSVL.

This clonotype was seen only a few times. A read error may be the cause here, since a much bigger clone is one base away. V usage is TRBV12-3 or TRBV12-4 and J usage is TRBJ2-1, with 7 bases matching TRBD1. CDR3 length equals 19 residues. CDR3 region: CASSLPDRAEERFYSEQFF. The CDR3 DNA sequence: TGTGCCAGCAGTTTACCCGACAGGGCGGAGGAGAGGTTTTACAGTGAGCAGTTCTTC.

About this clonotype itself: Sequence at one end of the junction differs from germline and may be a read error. The CDR3 is CASSQGTTTDTQYF. In nucleotides, the CDR3 is TGTGCCAGCAGCCAAGGGACTACAACAGATACGCAGTATTTT. The chain combines TRBV4-1 with TRBJ2-3; 7 bases fit TRBD2. CDR3 length equals 14 residues. Germline V gene data show CDR1 as MGHRA and CDR2 as YSYEKL.

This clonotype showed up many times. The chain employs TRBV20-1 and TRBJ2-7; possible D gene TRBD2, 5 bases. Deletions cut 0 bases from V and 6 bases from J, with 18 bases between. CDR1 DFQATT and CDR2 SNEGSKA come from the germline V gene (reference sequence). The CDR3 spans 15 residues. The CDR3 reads CSAREIRRTYGEQYF. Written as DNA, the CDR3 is TGCAGTGCTAGAGAGATTAGACGGACTTACGGCGAGCAGTACTTC.